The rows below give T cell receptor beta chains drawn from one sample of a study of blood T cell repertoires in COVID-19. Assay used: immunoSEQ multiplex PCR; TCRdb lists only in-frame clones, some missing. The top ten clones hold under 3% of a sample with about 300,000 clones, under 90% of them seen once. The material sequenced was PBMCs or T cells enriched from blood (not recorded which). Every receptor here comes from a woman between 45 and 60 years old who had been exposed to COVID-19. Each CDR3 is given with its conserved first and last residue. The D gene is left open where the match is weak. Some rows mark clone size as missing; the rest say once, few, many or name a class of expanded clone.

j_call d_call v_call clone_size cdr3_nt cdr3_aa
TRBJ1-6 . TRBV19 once TGTGCCAGTAGTATCACTGGAGGTAATTCACCCCTCCACTTT CASSITGGNSPLHF
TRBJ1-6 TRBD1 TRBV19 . TGTGCCAGCGGACAGGGGGGGACAGCGGATAATTCACCCCTCCACTTT CASGQGGTADNSPLHF
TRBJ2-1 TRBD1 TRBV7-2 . TGTGCCAGCAGCTCAGGACTCCGGGACAGAAACTACAATGAGCAGTTCTTC CASSSGLRDRNYNEQFF
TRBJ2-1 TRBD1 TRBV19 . TGTGCCAGTAGTACATTCCGGGACAGGGGAAACAATGAGCAGTTCTTC CASSTFRDRGNNEQFF
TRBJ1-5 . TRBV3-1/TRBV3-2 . TGTGCCAGCAGCCAAGCCGGGCACGGGGGCAATCAGCCCCAGCATTTT CASSQAGHGGNQPQHF
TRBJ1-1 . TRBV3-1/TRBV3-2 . TGTGCCAGCAGCCAGGCGTGGCAGGTAAAAGCTTTCTTT CASSQAWQVKAFF
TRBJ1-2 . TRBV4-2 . TGTGCCAGCAGCCAAGATGGGAGAGGAGATAACTATGGCTACACCTTC CASSQDGRGDNYGYTF
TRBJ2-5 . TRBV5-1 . TGCGCCAGCAGCTTGGAAGGGACTTATCAAGAGACCCAGTACTTC CASSLEGTYQETQYF
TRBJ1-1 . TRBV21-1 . TGTGCCAGCAGCCCGCGATTGACAGGGGGCACTGAAGCTTTCTTT CASSPRLTGGTEAFF
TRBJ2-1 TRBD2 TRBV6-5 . TGTGCCAGCAGGGGGAGTAGCGGGGGGATCAATGAGCAGTTCTTC CASRGSSGGINEQFF
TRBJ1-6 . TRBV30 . TGTGCCTGGAGTCCCCCGTACAGGGTCAGTAATTCACCCCTCCACTTT CAWSPPYRVSNSPLHF
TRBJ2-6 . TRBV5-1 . TGCGCCAGCAGACTTACAGGTTACACTGGGGCCAACGTCCTGACTTTC CASRLTGYTGANVLTF
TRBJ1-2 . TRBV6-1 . TGTGCCAGCAGTGAACTCTATCCGGGGAGGGACTATGGCTACACCTTC CASSELYPGRDYGYTF
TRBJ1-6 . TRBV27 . TGTGCCAGCAGTTTATGGCAGGCACCCTATAATTCACCCCTCCACTTT CASSLWQAPYNSPLHF
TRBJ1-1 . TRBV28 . TGTGCCAGCAGTTGGTCTGGGGGGGGTGGGGTAGCTTTCTTT CASSWSGGGGVAFF
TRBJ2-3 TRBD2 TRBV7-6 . TGTGCCAGCAGCTTAAATAGCGGGGGCCGCACAGATACGCAGTATTTT CASSLNSGGRTDTQYF
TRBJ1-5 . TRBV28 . TGTGCCAGCAGTTTACACAGGGCCCAAGGCAATCAGCCCCAGCATTTT CASSLHRAQGNQPQHF
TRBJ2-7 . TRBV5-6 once TGTGCCAGCAGCTTGTTGGAGGGGTACGTCGACGAGCAGTACTTC CASSLLEGYVDEQYF
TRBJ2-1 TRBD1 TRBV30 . TGTGCCTGGAGTCCCGGGACAGGAAGCAATGAGCAGTTCTTC CAWSPGTGSNEQFF
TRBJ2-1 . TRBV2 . TGTGCCAGCAGCAAGAGGCGTGGGTTCGATGAGCAGTTCTTC CASSKRRGFDEQFF
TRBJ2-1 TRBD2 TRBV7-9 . TGTGCCAGCAGCCTGCCGACTAGCGGGGGTCGTAATGAGCAGTTCTTC CASSLPTSGGRNEQFF
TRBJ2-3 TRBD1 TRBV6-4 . TGTGCCAGCAGTGATTTCAGGGGGCCGGGAGATACGCAGTATTTT CASSDFRGPGDTQYF
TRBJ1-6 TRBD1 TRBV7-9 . TGTGCCAGCAGCCTGGACAGGGGAGGTTCACCCCTCCACTTT CASSLDRGGSPLHF
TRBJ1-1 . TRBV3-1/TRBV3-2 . TGTGCCAGCAGCCACGTACAGGGTTACACTGAAGCTTTCTTT CASSHVQGYTEAFF